This TCR beta chain was sequenced in a study of shared clonotypes between healthy human individuals (dated by TCRdb to the early 2020s). About the full investigation: The cohort included three men and a couple of women between 18 and 49 years of age. Different laboratories and diverse techniques were used to prepare libraries and sequence TCR repertoires, to increase sequencing depth and limit assay-specific biases. Per donor, three plates each were used for CD4 naive and CD4 memory, two for CD8 naive, and one for CD8 memory. Per donor, leukapheresis produced somewhere between about 0.85 and 9.5 billion PBMCs. To estimate repertoire size and how much clonotype sharing occurs between individuals, the study deeply sequenced the blood TCR repertoires of roughly 5 healthy adults. Points the paper makes about the study in general: About 4.5% of naive CD4, 3.5% of naive CD8, 2.3% of memory CD4, and around 0.4% of memory CD8 clonotypes were shared across a few donors. Sampling was restricted to blood, and TCR repertoires in tissue are likely to differ from TCR repertoires in blood. Pairwise subsampling indicated that sequencing depth was expected to affect the degree of clonotype sharing among donors. Even with the large sequencing depth, rarefaction of the sorted-subset datasets indicated that sequencing was incomplete. Compared with non-shared clonotypes, the clonotypes found in all four sorted-subset donors had higher generation probabilities. The genetic and exposure-history diversity represented was limited by the small number of donors. Naive subsets generally had larger estimated clonotype richness than memory subsets.

Details on this clone: The antigen this receptor binds is unknown. There are no base qualities to consult, and no much larger clone falls within one base.

For the CD8 naive samples, CD45RO-negative cells were positively selected for CCR7, yielding a CD45RA+CCR7+ population from which TemRA cells were excluded. Donors were healthy HIV-negative adults with no recently reported acute infections or vaccinations. Every donor was a Caucasian adult living in Nashville, Tennessee, USA. After blood collection by leukapheresis, PBMCs were isolated using Ficoll-Histopaque density gradient centrifugation and then cryopreserved in the vapor phase of liquid nitrogen. Analytical flow cytometry was used to check the purity and quantity of every magnetically sorted T cell population. Genomic DNA was isolated from each sorted fraction and quantified by UV absorbance on a Nanodrop 2000c. TCR CDR3 regions were amplified from genomic DNA by multiplex PCR using the deep immunoSEQ assay. For each cell subset, the extracted genomic DNA was distributed evenly across all wells of several immunoSEQ 96-well plates, and each plate served as one replicate. For sorted subsets, about 200 ng genomic DNA, equal to tens of thousands of T cell genomes, was loaded into each replicate PCR. Purified libraries were measured with a Qubit 3.0 fluorometer, size-checked on a Bioanalyzer 2100, and measured again with the KAPA Library Quantification kit. Every immunoSEQ 96-well plate was sequenced on a separate single-read 150-cycle Illumina NextSeq 550 flow cell. The authors processed their data as follows. Because the immunoSEQ output held only junctional sequences and lacked quality scores, the filtering could not match the filtering applied to full-length reads. Sequences were annotated with PyIR, a Python wrapper for IgBLAST v1.9, using IMGT germline references to assign V/J genes and CDR3. Any read was removed if the V/J assignment was weak (E-value above 1e-6), the CDR3 was missing, or the read contained stop codons, out-of-frame junctions, or ambiguous translated residues. V3J clonotypes were defined by identical inferred V gene, J gene, and CDR3 amino acid sequence. Percentage overlap between repertoires was calculated by dividing the number of shared unique clonotypes by the size of the smaller repertoire. Repertoire richness was assessed with RTK rarefaction, the Chao1 estimator, and Recon v2.1 estimates of unobserved clonotypes. For all TCRbeta clonotypes obtained by the gDNA method from four donors, generation probabilities were computed with OLGA. Entries here come from immuneACCESS through TCRdb and include only in-frame sequences with V and J called. Some clones fail to appear in such tables; in the studies checked, an unresolved V gene covers under half of the shortfall, and the cause of the remainder is unknown. That table supplies the V and J calls and clone size; D and trimming were determined from the DNA. Within this sample are millions of clones, with about 94% of them counted one time only. The top ten hold 0.9% to 1.4% of the sample.

The V end loses 5 bases and the J end loses 3 bases, and a stretch of 17 bases separates them. CDR1 and CDR2 are drawn from the germline V gene (reference sequence): MNHEY, SMNVEV. There are 15 amino acids in the CDR3, from cysteine to phenylalanine inclusive. Of the read, only the CDR3 DNA is kept; its 45 bases are in frame from base 1. Here the chain combines TRBV27 and TRBJ2-7; the D gene assignment is ambiguous. The sequenced sample consisted of naive CD8+ T cells sorted from blood. This sample's cell subset or site label indicates: CD45RA+CCR7+. The receptor was isolated from a young man in good health. The DNA is TGTGCCAGCAGTCTATTCCCATGGCCTAACTACGAGCAGTACTTC. It translates as CASSLFPWPNYEQYF.